These 19 T cell receptor beta chains came from one sample sequenced in a study of blood T cell repertoires in COVID-19. Here immunoSEQ multiplex PCR was the method, and the copy in TCRdb shows in-frame clones only, minus some. This sample has about 89,000 clones, with 80% found just once. The sample comprised peripheral blood. All receptors derive from a woman of 80 years or more with acute or convalescent COVID-19.

The V call is TRBV6-6, the J call TRBJ1-1; the D gene is possibly TRBD1 (5 bases). The CDR3 runs to 13 residues. Looked up from germline, CDR1 is MNHNY and CDR2 is SVGAGI (reference sequence). V was pared by 7 bases and J by 1 base, with 10 bases between. This CDR3 reads CASKSTANTEAFF. The DNA for the CDR3 is TGTGCCAGCAAGTCGACAGCGAACACTGAAGCTTTCTTT.

The DNA for the CDR3 is TGTGCCACCGGGCCAGGGGTGACCTTGTATGGCTACACCTTC. Encoded protein: CATGPGVTLYGYTF. The chain is built from TRBV15 and TRBJ1-2; tentative D call: TRBD1 (6 bases). V lost 8 bases and J 5 bases, leaving 18 bases between the germline ends. From germline, CDR1 is LNHNV and CDR2 YYDKDF (reference sequence). The CDR3 loop spans 14 amino acids.

This chain links TRBV18 with TRBJ1-1; no definite D call. The CDR3 has 15 residues. Germline CDR1 KGHSH, CDR2 LQKENI. V was shortened by 3 bases and J by 1 base, with 12 bases between the two germline ends. The CDR3 DNA reads as TGTGCCAGCTCACCGGGCCGGATCGGGAACACTGAAGCTTTCTTT. This sequence encodes CASSPGRIGNTEAFF.

J is TRBJ1-5 and V is TRBV6-6, with 8 bases matching TRBD1. The junction had 9 bases not matched to a gene; V was cut back by 5 bases and J by 6 bases. There are 15 residues in the CDR3. Germline lookup yields CDR1 MNHNY and CDR2 SVGAGI (reference sequence). CDR3 coding DNA: TGTGCCAGCAGTCCCTCTTCAGGGGGCAGTCAGCCCCAGCATTTT. The encoded protein is CASSPSSGGSQPQHF.

In DNA, the CDR3 is TGTGCCAGCAGTGAAGCGGCCGGGACAGCAAGAAACACCATATATTTT. This encodes CASSEAAGTARNTIYF. The rearrangement joins TRBV2 to TRBJ1-3; 7 bases map to TRBD1. The V gene end was trimmed by 0 bases and the J gene end by 5 bases; junction bases not matched to a gene: 7. Germline CDR1 SNHLY, CDR2 FYNNEI. There are 16 residues in the CDR3. Full variable domain (remainder filled in from reference TRBV2 and TRBJ1-3): EPEVTQTPSHQVTQMGQEVILRCVPISNHLYFYWYRQILGQKVEFLVSFYNNEISEKSEIFDDQFSVERPDGSNFTLKIRSTKLEDSAMYFCASSEAAGTARNTIYFGEGSWLTVV.

CDR3 sequence: CASSTTLGGNSPLHF. CDR3 nucleotides: TGTGCCAGCAGTACTACACTCGGAGGTAATTCACCCCTCCACTTT. This chain joins TRBV2 and TRBJ1-6; D ambiguous. Trimming shortened V by 5 bases and J by 6 bases, and 14 bases separated the two germline ends. The germline V gene encodes CDR1 SNHLY and CDR2 FYNNEI. The CDR3 covers 15 residues.

The chain links TRBV6-1 to TRBJ1-5; 9 nucleotides align to TRBD1. The CDR3 totals 15 residues. Germline CDR1 and CDR2: MNHNS and SASEGT. The V and J ends lost 6 bases and 7 bases, in that order; junction bases with no gene match: 10. CDR3 sequence reads: CASRDPGQGGQPQHF. The CDR3 nucleotides are TGTGCCAGCAGGGATCCGGGACAGGGAGGACAGCCCCAGCATTTT.

In this sample, this clone turned up a few times. This chain connects TRBV5-1 to TRBJ2-1, with D possibly being TRBD1 (5 bases). Germline V gives CDR1 SGHRS, CDR2 YFSETQ. The germline V and J ends were trimmed by 3 bases and 8 bases, with 9 bases remaining between them. The CDR3 spans 12 residues. CDR3: CASSSQGYEQFF. Here the CDR3 DNA reads TGCGCCAGCAGCTCCCAGGGATATGAGCAGTTCTTC.

J is TRBJ1-2 and V is TRBV4-1; 7 bases map to TRBD1. This CDR3 comprises 15 residues. Per germline, CDR1 MGHRA and CDR2 YSYEKL. V was pared by 3 bases and J by 2 bases, with 6 bases of the junction left unmatched. CDR3 loop: CASSQEPGQNYGYTF. In DNA, the CDR3 is TGCGCCAGCAGCCAGGAACCGGGACAGAACTATGGCTACACCTTC.

The CDR3, as DNA: TGCGCCAGCATGGGCGGGAGCTCCTACGAGCAGTACTTC. It codes for CASMGGSSYEQYF. J is TRBJ2-7 and V is TRBV5-1, with 7 bases matching TRBD2. Germline V lookup: CDR1 SGHRS, CDR2 YFSETQ. J gave up 0 bases and V 6 bases, and 3 bases lay outside the gene matches. The CDR3 consists of 13 residues. Full variable domain (outside the CDR3, taken from reference TRBV5-1 and TRBJ2-7): KAGVTQTPRYLIKTRGQQVTLSCSPISGHRSVSWYQQTPGQGLQFLFEYFSETQRNKGNFPGRFSGRQFSNSRSEMNVSTLELGDSALYLCASMGGSSYEQYFGPGTRLTVT.

This sequence joins TRBV7-2 and TRBJ1-2; D is possibly TRBD1 (6 bases). Germline loops: CDR1 SGHTA, CDR2 FQGNSA. V lost 0 bases, J lost 7 bases, and 15 bases lay in between. The CDR3 length is 15 residues. The CDR3 here is CASSLAGTLLFGYTF. In DNA, the CDR3 is TGTGCCAGCAGCTTAGCCGGGACACTGCTATTTGGCTACACCTTC.

This chain links TRBV2 with TRBJ2-3; weak D call: TRBD1 (6 bases). There are 16 residues in the CDR3. Trimming took 5 bases from V and 0 from J, leaving 15 bases between them. The germline V gene has CDR1 SNHLY and CDR2 FYNNEI. CDR3: CASSRDWGPSTDTQYF. For the CDR3, the DNA is TGTGCCAGCAGTCGGGATTGGGGGCCTAGCACAGATACGCAGTATTTT.

This clone was seen a few times. The V call is TRBV5-4, the J call TRBJ1-2; the D is unclear. Germline-derived CDR1 and CDR2 are SGHNT and YYREEE (reference sequence). Trimming left V 2 bases short and J 0 bases short, with 5 bases between. The CDR3 is 13 amino acids. The CDR3 loop is CASSFSSNYGYTF. The CDR3 DNA sequence: TGTGCCAGCAGCTTTAGTTCTAACTATGGCTACACCTTC.

Only one count was recorded for this clone. The J gene is TRBJ2-5, the V gene TRBV14; D might be TRBD1 (6 bases). Germline-derived CDR1 and CDR2 are SGHDN and FVKESK. There are 14 residues in the CDR3. Trimming removed 5 bases at V and 4 bases at J, with 14 bases between. The CDR3 loop is CASSKQGIGETQYF. In nucleotides, the CDR3 is TGTGCCAGCAGCAAACAGGGTATTGGAGAGACCCAGTACTTC.

CDR3 amino acids: CASSERTSGSYEQYF. The CDR3 nucleotides read TGTGCCAGCAGCGAGAGGACTAGCGGATCCTACGAGCAGTACTTC. The chain uses TRBV9 and TRBJ2-7; 10 nucleotides align to TRBD2. Unmatched junction bases numbered 4, after V lost 3 bases and J lost 1 base. This CDR3 region has 15 residues. In germline, CDR1 is SGDLS, CDR2 YYNGEE.

V usage is TRBV15 and J usage is TRBJ2-7; D possibly corresponds to TRBD1 (6 bases). V lost 5 bases and J lost 4, with 9 bases in between. The V gene's germline CDR1 is LNHNV and CDR2 YYDKDF (reference sequence). This CDR3 has 12 amino acids. This chain's CDR3 is CATSRRGYEQYF. For the CDR3, the DNA is TGTGCCACCAGCCGCAGGGGATACGAGCAGTACTTC.

The chain joins TRBV18 to TRBJ1-5, with TRBD1 matching over 7 bases. Losses at the gene ends were 3 bases for V and 2 bases for J; bases not matched to a gene: 4. This CDR3 contains 15 residues. CDR1 KGHSH and CDR2 LQKENI come from the germline V gene. The CDR3 sequence: CASSPTGQGNQPQHF. CDR3 DNA sequence: TGTGCCAGCTCACCGACAGGGCAGGGCAATCAGCCCCAGCATTTT.

This chain connects TRBV10-3 to TRBJ2-5; D might be TRBD1 (5 bases). V lost 9 bases to trimming and J lost 1 base, with 15 bases between them. The CDR3 sequence is 14 residues long. Germline V lookup: CDR1 ENHRY, CDR2 SYGVKD. The CDR3 spells CAIALSDTQETQYF. In nucleotides, the CDR3 is TGTGCCATAGCACTATCGGACACCCAAGAGACCCAGTACTTC.

This rearrangement joins TRBV10-3 to TRBJ2-3; 9 bases fit TRBD2. V was clipped by 3 bases and J by 6 bases; unmatched bases: 10. Germline-derived CDR1 and CDR2 are ENHRY and SYGVKD. The CDR3 spans 16 residues. The CDR3 region has the DNA TGTGCCATCAGTGATGCAGCGGGGGGCGATAAGGATACGCAGTATTTT. Translation gives CAISDAAGGDKDTQYF.